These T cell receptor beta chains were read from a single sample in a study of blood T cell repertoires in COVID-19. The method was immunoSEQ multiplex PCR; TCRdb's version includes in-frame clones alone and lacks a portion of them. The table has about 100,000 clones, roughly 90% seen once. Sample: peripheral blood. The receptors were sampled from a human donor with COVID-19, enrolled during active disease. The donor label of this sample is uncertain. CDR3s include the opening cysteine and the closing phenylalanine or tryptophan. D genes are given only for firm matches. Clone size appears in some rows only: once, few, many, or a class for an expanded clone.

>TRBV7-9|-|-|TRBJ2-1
TGTGCCAGCAGCTTAGGGTTCGATGCCCCGGGGAATGAGCAGTTCTTC
CASSLGFDAPGNEQFF
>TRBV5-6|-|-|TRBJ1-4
TGTGCCAGCAGCCTGATGGCGAGGTTTGCAACTAATGAAAAACTGTTTTTT
CASSLMARFATNEKLFF
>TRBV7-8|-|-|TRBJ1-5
TGTGCCAGCAGCTCCTCCAGGGTTTTCAATCAGCCCCAGCATTTT
CASSSSRVFNQPQHF
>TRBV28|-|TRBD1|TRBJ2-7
TGTGCCAGCAGTCCCCACCGGACAGGGCACGAGCAGTACTTC
CASSPHRTGHEQYF
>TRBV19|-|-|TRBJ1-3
TGTGCCAGTAGCCTGGACAGCTCTGGAAACACCATATATTTT
CASSLDSSGNTIYF
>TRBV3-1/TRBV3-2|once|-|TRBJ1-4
TGTGCCAGCAGCACCTCTACGGGGGCTAATGAAAAACTGTTTTTT
CASSTSTGANEKLFF
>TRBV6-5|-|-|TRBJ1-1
TGTGCCAGCAGTCAGGGTGGAGGGCCCGGGGTAGCTTTCTTT
CASSQGGGPGVAFF
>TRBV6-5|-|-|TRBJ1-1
TGTGCCAGCCGGGGGTCCGTGAGGGCTTTCTTT
CASRGSVRAFF
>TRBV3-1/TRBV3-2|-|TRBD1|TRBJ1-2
TGTGCCAGCAGCCTTCAGGCCGGGACAGGGTCGAAAAATGGCTACACCTTC
CASSLQAGTGSKNGYTF
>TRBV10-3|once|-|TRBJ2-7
TGTGCCATCGGCGGGACCTACGAGCAGTACTTC
CAIGGTYEQYF
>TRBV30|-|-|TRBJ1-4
TGTGCCTGGAGTGCTCGAGACTTTAATGAAAAACTGTTTTTT
CAWSARDFNEKLFF
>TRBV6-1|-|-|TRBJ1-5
TGTGCCAGCTGTGAAGGGAGAGGCAATCAGCCCCAGCATTTT
CASCEGRGNQPQHF
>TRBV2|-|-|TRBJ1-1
TGTGCCAGCAGTGACCAGGGGAACACTGAAGCTTTCTTT
CASSDQGNTEAFF
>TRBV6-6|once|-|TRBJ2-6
TGTGCCAGCAGTTATCCGGGCTCTGGGGCCAACGTCCTGACTTTC
CASSYPGSGANVLTF
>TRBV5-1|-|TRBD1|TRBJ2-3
TGCGCCAGCAGCCCCTCCACAGGGGGCACAGATACGCAGTATTTT
CASSPSTGGTDTQYF
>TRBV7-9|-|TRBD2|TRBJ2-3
TGTGCCAGCAGCTTAACTAGCGGGGTCACAGATACGCAGTATTTT
CASSLTSGVTDTQYF
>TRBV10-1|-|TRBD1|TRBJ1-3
TGCGCCAGCAGTGAGGGGACAGTGCCTGGAAACACCATATATTTT
CASSEGTVPGNTIYF
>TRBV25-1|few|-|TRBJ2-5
TGTGCCAGTAGGGTAGTGGGAGAGGACGGACTGGGGGAGACCCAGTACTTC
CASRVVGEDGLGETQYF
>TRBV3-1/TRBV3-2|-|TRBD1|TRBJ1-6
TGTGCCAGCAGCCGGCAGGGACAGGGAAATTCACCCCTCCACTTT
CASSRQGQGNSPLHF
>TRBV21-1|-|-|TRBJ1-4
TGTGCCAGCAGCCCTTATCCGGTGGAAAAACTGTTTTTT
CASSPYPVEKLFF
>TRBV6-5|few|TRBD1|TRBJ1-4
TGTGCCAGCAGCTCCCGGGACAGGGGGTTCAAACTGTTTTTT
CASSSRDRGFKLFF
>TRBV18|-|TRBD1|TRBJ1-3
TGTGCCAGCTCACCCTGGGACAGAACATTCGGAAACACCATATATTTT
CASSPWDRTFGNTIYF
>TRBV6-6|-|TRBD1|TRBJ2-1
TGTGCCAGCAGTCCAGGAGCCGGGACAGGGGCCTACAATGAGCAGTTCTTC
CASSPGAGTGAYNEQFF
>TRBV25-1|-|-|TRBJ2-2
TGTGCCAGCAGTCCCACAAAGAATAACACCGGGGAGCTGTTTTTT
CASSPTKNNTGELFF
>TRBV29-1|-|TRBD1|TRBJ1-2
TGCAGCATTGGACAGGGTAATGGCTACACCTTC
CSIGQGNGYTF
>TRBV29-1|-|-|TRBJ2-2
TGCAGCGTTGAAGACAGGGCGAACACCGGGGAGCTGTTTTTT
CSVEDRANTGELFF
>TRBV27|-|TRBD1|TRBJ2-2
TGTGCCAGCAGTGTTAGGGGGCGCGGGACCGGGGAGCTGTTTTTT
CASSVRGRGTGELFF
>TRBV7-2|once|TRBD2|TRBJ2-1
TGTGCCAGCAGCTTAGTTCGGACTAGCGGGGGCAATGAGCAGTTCTTC
CASSLVRTSGGNEQFF